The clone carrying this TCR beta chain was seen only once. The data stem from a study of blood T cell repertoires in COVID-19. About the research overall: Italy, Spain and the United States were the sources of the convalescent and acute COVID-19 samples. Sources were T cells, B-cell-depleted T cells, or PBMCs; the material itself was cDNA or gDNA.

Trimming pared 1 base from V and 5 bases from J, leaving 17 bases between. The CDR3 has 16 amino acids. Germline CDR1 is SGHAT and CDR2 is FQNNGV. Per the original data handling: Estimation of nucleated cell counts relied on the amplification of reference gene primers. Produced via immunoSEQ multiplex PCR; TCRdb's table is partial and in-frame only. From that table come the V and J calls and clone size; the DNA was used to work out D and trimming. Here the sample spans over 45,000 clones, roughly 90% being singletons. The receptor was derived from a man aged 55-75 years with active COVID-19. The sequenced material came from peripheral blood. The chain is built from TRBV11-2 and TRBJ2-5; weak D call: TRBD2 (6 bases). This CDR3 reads CASSLGLTGVGETQYF. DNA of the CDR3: TGTGCCAGCAGCTTAGGCCTGACGGGAGTAGGGGAGACCCAGTACTTC.